The text below deals with one T cell receptor beta chain. Its antigen is unknown. The repertoire was sequenced with immunoSEQ multiplex PCR; TCRdb's copy has only in-frame clones and lacks some. The sample yields 70,000 to 90,000 clones, approximately 80% seen once. This CDR3 contains 11 residues. In germline, CDR1 is SNHLY, CDR2 FYNNEI. Trimming stripped 5 bases from V and 10 bases from J, with 11 bases between. The sample is drawn from a study of T cells in localized non-small cell lung cancer. Points from the study as a whole: A median of roughly 55 of the top 100 tumor clones appeared in adjacent lung, which was paired and uninvolved. Clonality peaked in uninvolved adjacent lung rather than tumor.

The chain has TRBV2 and TRBJ1-1; D gene unclear. This sample comprised peripheral blood, obtained before any cancer treatment. The clonotype comes from a female donor of 60 years or more with stage I lung adenocarcinoma. CDR3 loop: CASSRLERAFF. In DNA, the CDR3 is TGTGCCAGCAGTCGTTTGGAAAGAGCTTTCTTT. Using reference TRBV2 and TRBJ1-1 for the parts outside the CDR3, the full variable domain is EPEVTQTPSHQVTQMGQEVILRCVPISNHLYFYWYRQILGQKVEFLVSFYNNEISEKSEIFDDQFSVERPDGSNFTLKIRSTKLEDSAMYFCASSRLERAFFGQGTRLTVV.